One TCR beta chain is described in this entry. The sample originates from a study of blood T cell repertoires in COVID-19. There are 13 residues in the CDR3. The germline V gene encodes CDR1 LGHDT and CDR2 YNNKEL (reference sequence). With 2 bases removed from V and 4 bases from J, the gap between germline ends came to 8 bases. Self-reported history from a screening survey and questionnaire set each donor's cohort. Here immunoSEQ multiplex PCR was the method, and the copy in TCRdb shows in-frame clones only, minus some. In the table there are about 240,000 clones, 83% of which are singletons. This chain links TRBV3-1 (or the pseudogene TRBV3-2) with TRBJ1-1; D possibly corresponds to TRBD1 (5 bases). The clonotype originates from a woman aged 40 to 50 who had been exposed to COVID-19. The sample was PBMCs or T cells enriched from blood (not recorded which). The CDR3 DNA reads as TGTGCCAGCAGCCAACCGGGACTCACTGAAGCTTTCTTT. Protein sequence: CASSQPGLTEAFF.